A selection of T cell receptor beta chains follows, all from one sample in a study of blood T cell dynamics during melanoma immunotherapy. Some clones are missing from TCRdb's copy, which holds only in-frame ones; the method was immunoSEQ multiplex PCR. The profile shows 15,000 or so clones, around 88% of them singletons. Sequenced here: blood, sampled from a patient treated with checkpoint blockade. The source is a human donor with melanoma. Both conserved end residues are part of each CDR3. The D gene is left open where the match is weak. The size of a clone is reported for some rows only, either as once, few or many, or as a class for expanded clones.

D gene,V gene,clone size,J gene,CDR3 DNA,CDR3 protein
TRBD1,TRBV18,once,TRBJ1-2,TGTGCCAGCTCACCCACCACTGGGACAGGGGGCGCGGGAGGCTACACCTTC,CASSPTTGTGGAGGYTF
TRBD2,TRBV9,.,TRBJ2-7,TGTGCCAGCAGCCCCCGCCCTACGGAGGGACTAGCGGGAGGTTGGCCCTACGAGCAGTACTTC,CASSPRPTEGLAGGWPYEQYF
.,TRBV11-2,.,TRBJ2-5,TGTGCCAGCAGCTTAGGAGATCTGACCCAGTACTTC,CASSLGDLTQYF
.,TRBV28,.,TRBJ1-4,TGTGCCAGCAGTTTATCCGGGAATTGGGAAAAACTGTTTTTT,CASSLSGNWEKLFF
TRBD1,TRBV2,.,TRBJ1-1,TGTGCCAGCATCCTCGACAGGGGGCCGGAAGCTTTCTTT,CASILDRGPEAFF
TRBD1,TRBV4-1,.,TRBJ1-3,TGCGCCAGCAGCCACTTTGGGACAGGGGCCATCTCTGGAAACACCATATATTTT,CASSHFGTGAISGNTIYF
TRBD2,TRBV19,.,TRBJ2-1,TGTGCCAGTCGACTAGCGGGAGCGGCCTACAATGAGCAGTTCTTC,CASRLAGAAYNEQFF
TRBD1,TRBV28,.,TRBJ1-2,TGTGCCAGCAGTTCAGGACAGGGGGCGCATTATGGCTACACCTTC,CASSSGQGAHYGYTF
.,TRBV10-3,once,TRBJ2-3,TGTGCCATCAGTGAGCGGGAGATAGATACGCAGTATTTT,CAISEREIDTQYF
TRBD1,TRBV7-3,.,TRBJ1-2,TGTGCCAGCAGCTTAAGAGACAGGGTTGGCTACACCTTC,CASSLRDRVGYTF
.,TRBV5-4,.,TRBJ1-3,TGTGCCAGCAGCTTGGCACCCGGGGCCTCTGGAAACACCATATATTTT,CASSLAPGASGNTIYF
TRBD1,TRBV5-1,.,TRBJ2-6,TGCGCCAGCAGTTGGACAGGGGTCCCCGGGGCCAACGTCCTGACTTTC,CASSWTGVPGANVLTF
.,TRBV6-6,.,TRBJ1-2,TGTGCCAGCAGCCTCACAGGGAATGGCTACACCTTC,CASSLTGNGYTF
TRBD1,TRBV11-2,once,TRBJ2-7,TGTGCCAGCAGCTTAGGGGGACAGGAGTACTACGAGCAGTACTTC,CASSLGGQEYYEQYF